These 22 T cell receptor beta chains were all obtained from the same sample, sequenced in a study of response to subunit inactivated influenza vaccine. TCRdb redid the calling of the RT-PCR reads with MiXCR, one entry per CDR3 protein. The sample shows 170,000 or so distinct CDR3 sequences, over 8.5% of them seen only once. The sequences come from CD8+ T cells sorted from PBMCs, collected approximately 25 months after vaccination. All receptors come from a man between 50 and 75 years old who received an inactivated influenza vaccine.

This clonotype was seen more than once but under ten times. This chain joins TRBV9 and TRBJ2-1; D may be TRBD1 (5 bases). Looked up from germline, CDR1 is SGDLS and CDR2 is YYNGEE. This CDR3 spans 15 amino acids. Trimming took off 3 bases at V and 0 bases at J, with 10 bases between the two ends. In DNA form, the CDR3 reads TGTGCCAGCAGCGGACAGTTCAACTCCTACAATGAGCAGTTCTTC. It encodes CASSGQFNSYNEQFF.

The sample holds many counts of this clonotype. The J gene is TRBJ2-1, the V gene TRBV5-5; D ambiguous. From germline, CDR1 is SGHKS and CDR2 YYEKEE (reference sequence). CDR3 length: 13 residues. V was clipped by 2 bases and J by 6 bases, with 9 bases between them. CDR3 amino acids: CASSFTNFNEQFF. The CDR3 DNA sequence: TGTGCCAGCAGCTTTACGAATTTCAATGAGCAGTTCTTC.

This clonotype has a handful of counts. For the CDR3, the DNA is TGTGCCATCAGTGAGTCGGACGGGAGGGCCTACAATGAGCAGTTCTTC. It translates to CAISESDGRAYNEQFF. This sequence joins TRBV10-3 and TRBJ2-1, with 8 bases that match TRBD2. The V gene's germline CDR1 is ENHRY and CDR2 SYGVKD. The V gene end was trimmed by 0 bases and the J gene end by 2 bases; junction bases not matched to a gene: 3. The CDR3 extends over 16 amino acids.

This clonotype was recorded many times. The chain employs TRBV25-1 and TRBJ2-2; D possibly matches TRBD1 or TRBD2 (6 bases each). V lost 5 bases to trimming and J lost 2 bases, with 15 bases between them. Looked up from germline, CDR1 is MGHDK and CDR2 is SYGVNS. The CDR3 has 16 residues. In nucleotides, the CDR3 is TGTGCCAGCAGTCCCTTCCGGGGGCCAAACACCGGGGAGCTGTTTTTT. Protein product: CASSPFRGPNTGELFF.

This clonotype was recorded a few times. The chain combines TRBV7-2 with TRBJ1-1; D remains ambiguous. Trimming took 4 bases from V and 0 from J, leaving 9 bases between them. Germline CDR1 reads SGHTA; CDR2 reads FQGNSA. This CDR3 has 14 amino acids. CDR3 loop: CASSYHIMNTEAFF. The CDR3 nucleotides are TGTGCCAGCAGCTATCACATTATGAACACTGAAGCTTTCTTT.

The CDR3 protein is CAWMRGRNTEAFF. In DNA form, the CDR3 reads TGTGCCTGGATGAGGGGGAGGAACACTGAAGCTTTCTTT. The gene calls are TRBV30 and TRBJ1-1; D is perhaps TRBD1 (6 bases). Trimming left V 4 bases short and J 1 base short, with 10 bases between. CDR3 length equals 13 residues. Germline loops: CDR1 GTSNPN, CDR2 SVGIG (reference sequence).

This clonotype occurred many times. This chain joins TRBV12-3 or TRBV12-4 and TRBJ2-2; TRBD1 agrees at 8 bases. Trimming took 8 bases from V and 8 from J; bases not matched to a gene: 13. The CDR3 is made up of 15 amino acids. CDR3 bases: TGTGCCAGCGGCCCGCAGGACAGGGCGCTGGGGGAGCTGTTTTTT. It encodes CASGPQDRALGELFF.

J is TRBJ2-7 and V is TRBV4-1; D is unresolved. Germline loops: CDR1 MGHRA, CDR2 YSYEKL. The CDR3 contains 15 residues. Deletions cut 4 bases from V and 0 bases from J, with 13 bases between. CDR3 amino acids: CASSLRSGSSYEQYF. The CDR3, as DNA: TGCGCCAGCAGCCTCCGAAGTGGCAGCTCCTACGAGCAGTACTTC.

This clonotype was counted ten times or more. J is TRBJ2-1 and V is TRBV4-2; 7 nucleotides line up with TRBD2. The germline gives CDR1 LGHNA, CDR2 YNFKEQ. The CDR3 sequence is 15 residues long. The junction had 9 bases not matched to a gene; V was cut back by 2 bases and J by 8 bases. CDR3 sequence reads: CASSQREGPLDEQFF. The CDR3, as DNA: TGTGCCAGCAGCCAAAGGGAGGGTCCCTTAGATGAGCAGTTCTTC.

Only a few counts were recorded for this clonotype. CDR3 bases: TGTGCCAGCAGTGAATTGAGGGCCCGACTAGCCAAAAACATTCAGTACTTC. This translates into CASSELRARLAKNIQYF. The chain recombines TRBV25-1 with TRBJ2-4, with a tentative D call TRBD2 (5 bases). The germline V and J ends were trimmed by 1 base and 0 bases, with 13 bases remaining between them. The CDR3 consists of 17 residues. CDR1 is MGHDK, CDR2 SYGVNS, per germline.

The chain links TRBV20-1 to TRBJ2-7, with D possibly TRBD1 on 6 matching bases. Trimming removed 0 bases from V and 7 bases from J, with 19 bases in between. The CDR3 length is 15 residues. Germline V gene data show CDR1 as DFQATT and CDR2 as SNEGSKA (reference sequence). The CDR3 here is CSARDQNRETAEQYF. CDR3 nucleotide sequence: TGCAGTGCTAGAGATCAAAACAGGGAAACTGCGGAGCAGTACTTC.

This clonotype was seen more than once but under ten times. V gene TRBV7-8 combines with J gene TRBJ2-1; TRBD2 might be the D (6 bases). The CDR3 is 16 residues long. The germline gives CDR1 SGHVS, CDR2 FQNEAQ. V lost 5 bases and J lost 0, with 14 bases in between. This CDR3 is CASSRPKAGSYNEQFF. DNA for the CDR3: TGTGCCAGCAGCCGTCCTAAAGCGGGCTCCTACAATGAGCAGTTCTTC.

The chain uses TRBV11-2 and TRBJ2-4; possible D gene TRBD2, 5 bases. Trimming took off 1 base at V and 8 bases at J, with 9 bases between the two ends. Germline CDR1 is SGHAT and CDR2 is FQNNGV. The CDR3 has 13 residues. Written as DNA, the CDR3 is TGTGCCAGCAGCTTAGGAGGGTGGGACATTCAGTACTTC. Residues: CASSLGGWDIQYF.

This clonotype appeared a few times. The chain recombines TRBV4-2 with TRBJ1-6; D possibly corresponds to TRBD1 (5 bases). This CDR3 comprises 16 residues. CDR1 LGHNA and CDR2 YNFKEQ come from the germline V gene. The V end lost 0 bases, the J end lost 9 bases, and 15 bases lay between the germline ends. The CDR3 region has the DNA TGTGCCAGCAGCCAAGAATGGGGCGACCAGGCTTCACCCCTCCACTTT. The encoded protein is CASSQEWGDQASPLHF.

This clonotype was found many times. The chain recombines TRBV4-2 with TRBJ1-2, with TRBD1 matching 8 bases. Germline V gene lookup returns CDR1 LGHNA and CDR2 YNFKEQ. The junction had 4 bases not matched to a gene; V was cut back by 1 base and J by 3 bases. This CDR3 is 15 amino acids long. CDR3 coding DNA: TGTGCCAGCAGCCAAGTGACAGGGGCGGACTATGGCTACACCTTC. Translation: CASSQVTGADYGYTF.

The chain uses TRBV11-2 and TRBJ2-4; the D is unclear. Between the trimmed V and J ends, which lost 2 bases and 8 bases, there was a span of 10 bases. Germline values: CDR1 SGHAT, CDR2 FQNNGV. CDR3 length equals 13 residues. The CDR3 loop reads CASSLSRLDIQYF. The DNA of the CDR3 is TGTGCCAGCAGCTTATCCAGATTAGACATTCAGTACTTC.

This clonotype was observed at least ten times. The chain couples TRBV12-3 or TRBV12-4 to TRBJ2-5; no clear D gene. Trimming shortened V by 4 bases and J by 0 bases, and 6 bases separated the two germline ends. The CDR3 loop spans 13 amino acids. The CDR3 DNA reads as TGTGCCAGCAGTTCCGCCAACCAAGAGACCCAGTACTTC. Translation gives CASSSANQETQYF.

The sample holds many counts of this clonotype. The DNA of the CDR3 is TGCGCCAGCAGCCAACCTGCGAACACCGGGGAGCTGTTTTTT. Translated: CASSQPANTGELFF. The gene calls are TRBV4-3 and TRBJ2-2; D unresolved. There are 14 residues in the CDR3. Germline V gives CDR1 LGHNA, CDR2 YSLEER. Trimming removed 2 bases from V and 0 bases from J, with 4 bases in between.

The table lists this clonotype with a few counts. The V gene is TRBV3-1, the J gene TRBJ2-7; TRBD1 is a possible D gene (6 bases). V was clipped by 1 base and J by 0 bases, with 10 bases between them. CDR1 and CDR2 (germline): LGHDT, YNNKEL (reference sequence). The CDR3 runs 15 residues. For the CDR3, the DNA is TGTGCCAGCAGCCAAGGGACAGCTCGCTCCTACGAGCAGTACTTC. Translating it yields CASSQGTARSYEQYF.

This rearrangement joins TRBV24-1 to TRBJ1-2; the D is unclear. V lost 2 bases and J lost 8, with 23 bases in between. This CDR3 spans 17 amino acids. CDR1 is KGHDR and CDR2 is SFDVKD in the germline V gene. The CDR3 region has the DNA TGTGCCACCAGTGATTGGTCGCCCCTCGAGGACCGTGTCGGCTACACCTTC. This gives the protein CATSDWSPLEDRVGYTF.

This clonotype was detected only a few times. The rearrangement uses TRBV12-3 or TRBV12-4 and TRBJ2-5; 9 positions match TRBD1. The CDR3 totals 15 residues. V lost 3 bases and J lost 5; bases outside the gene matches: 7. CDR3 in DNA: TGTGCCAGCAGTTTTGGGACAGGGAAAGGGGAGACCCAGTACTTC. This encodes CASSFGTGKGETQYF.

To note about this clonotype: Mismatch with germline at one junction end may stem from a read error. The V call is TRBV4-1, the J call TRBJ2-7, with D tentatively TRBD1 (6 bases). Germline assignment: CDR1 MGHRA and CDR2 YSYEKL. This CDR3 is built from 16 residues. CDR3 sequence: CASSQGDTLFSCEQYF. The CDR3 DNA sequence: TGCGCCAGCAGCCAAGGGGACACTCTCTTTTCCTGCGAGCAGTACTTC.